Listed here are 10 T cell receptor beta chains from one sample, sequenced in a study of cytomegalovirus exposure and HLA in healthy donors (dated by TCRdb to the late 2010s). Library method: the immunoSEQ multiplex PCR assay. TCRdb provides this immuneACCESS table in a form limited to in-frame rearrangements. Some clones are lacking; in checked studies, under half of them reflect an unresolved V gene, and why the rest are absent is not known. This sample is represented by about 98,000 clones; around 88% of them were singletons. Of the sample, more than 3% is held by the ten largest clones. Sequences were obtained from PBMCs. The source is a woman in her 30s in good health and CMV-seronegative.

V and J are TRBV14 and TRBJ2-5; D not certain. V shed 3 bases and J shed 4 bases, with 6 bases lying between them. Germline CDR1 and CDR2: SGHDN and FVKESK. The CDR3 contains 12 residues. Written as DNA, the CDR3 is TGTGCCAGCAGCCAGTTCATAGAGACCCAGTACTTC. This gives the protein CASSQFIETQYF.

The rearrangement links TRBV5-4 to TRBJ2-2, with D unresolved. V lost 2 bases to trimming and J lost 0 bases, with 11 bases between them. Germline V gene lookup returns CDR1 SGHNT and CDR2 YYREEE (reference sequence). This CDR3 spans 16 amino acids. DNA of the CDR3: TGTGCCAGCAGCTTATCTCGCGGAGCGAACACCGGGGAGCTGTTTTTT. It codes for CASSLSRGANTGELFF.

The chain uses TRBV18 and TRBJ1-3, with TRBD1 as a possible D gene (5 bases). Trimming removed 5 bases at V and 0 bases at J, with 14 bases between. The CDR3 has 16 amino acids. Germline values: CDR1 KGHSH, CDR2 LQKENI. The CDR3 region is CASSTKGIGSGNTIYF. In DNA form, the CDR3 reads TGTGCCAGCTCAACGAAGGGGATTGGCTCTGGAAACACCATATATTTT.

The V call is TRBV5-6, the J call TRBJ2-7; D not certain. V was pared by 0 bases and J by 7 bases, with 17 bases between. Germline CDR1 SGHDT, CDR2 YYEEEE. This CDR3 spans 15 amino acids. CDR3 residues: CASSLVRNGLEEQYF. The CDR3 coding sequence is TGTGCCAGCAGCTTGGTTCGTAACGGGTTAGAGGAGCAGTACTTC.

The V and J genes are TRBV13 and TRBJ2-1; 7 positions agree with TRBD1. Germline V gene lookup returns CDR1 PRHDT and CDR2 FYEKMQ (reference sequence). The trim removed 5 bases at V and 9 bases at J, leaving 4 bases unmatched. The CDR3 is 12 amino acids. The CDR3 DNA reads as TGTGCCAGCAGCCTTACAGGGGCTGAGCAGTTCTTC. It specifies CASSLTGAEQFF.

This clone was counted a single time. The gene calls are TRBV7-6 and TRBJ2-7, with a possible D match to TRBD1 (7 bases). The CDR3 is made up of 14 amino acids. The ends were cut back, 4 bases at V and 6 bases at J, with 16 bases in the middle. From germline, CDR1 is SGHVS and CDR2 FNYEAQ. Written as DNA, the CDR3 is TGTGCCAGCAGCTCCCGGACAGGAGGGGGCGAGCAGTACTTC. This encodes CASSSRTGGGEQYF.

V is TRBV28 and J is TRBJ1-2; D is perhaps TRBD1 (6 bases). This CDR3 spans 13 amino acids. The V and J ends lost 5 bases and 8 bases respectively, with 15 bases between them. The germline gives CDR1 MDHEN, CDR2 SYDVKM. CDR3: CASSRGQLEGYTF. The CDR3 DNA is TGTGCCAGCAGTCGAGGACAGCTCGAGGGCTACACCTTC.

The V gene is TRBV5-1, the J gene TRBJ1-6; a possible D gene is TRBD1 (5 bases). Germline-derived CDR1 and CDR2 are SGHRS and YFSETQ. V was cut by 0 bases and J by 8 bases, with 12 bases left in between. The length of the CDR3 is 15 residues. The CDR3 loop is CASSLVGEGYSPLHF. The CDR3 DNA is TGCGCCAGCAGCTTGGTGGGGGAGGGCTATTCACCCCTCCACTTT.

The CDR3 DNA is TGTGCCAGCAGTACAGGGGGCGCCGAGCAGTACTTC. The encoded protein is CASSTGGAEQYF. J is TRBJ2-7 and V is TRBV6-5; 9 nucleotides align to TRBD1. Germline V gene data show CDR1 as MNHEY and CDR2 as SVGAGI. CDR3 length: 12 amino acids. V shed 5 bases, J shed 6 bases, and the junction held 2 bases outside the gene matches.

V is TRBV29-1 and J is TRBJ2-5; perhaps TRBD1 as D (6 bases). The CDR3 totals 12 residues. Per the germline V gene, CDR1 is SQVTM and CDR2 is ANQGSEA. V was cut by 2 bases and J by 4 bases, with 8 bases left in between. CDR3 amino acids: CSVEPRGETQYF. CDR3 bases: TGCAGCGTTGAACCCAGGGGAGAGACCCAGTACTTC. Using reference TRBV29-1 and TRBJ2-5 for the parts outside the CDR3, the full variable domain is SAVISQKPSRDICQRGTSLTIQCQVDSQVTMMFWYRQQPGQSLTLIATANQGSEATYESGFVIDKFPISRPNLTFSTLTVSNMSPEDSSIYLCSVEPRGETQYFGPGTRLLVL.